What follows are 15 T cell receptor beta chains derived from one specimen sequenced in a study of blood T cell repertoires in COVID-19. TCRdb keeps only in-frame clones here, not all; method: immunoSEQ multiplex PCR. Of hundreds of thousands of clones in the sample, around 90% were seen once. The sequencing sample was made of PBMCs or T cells enriched from blood (not recorded which). Receptor source: a woman in her 50s with acute COVID-19.

The genes are TRBV2 and TRBJ2-2, with TRBD1 identical over 11 bases. CDR1 SNHLY and CDR2 FYNNEI come from the germline V gene. CDR3 size: 14 residues. The V segment lost 3 bases and the J segment 6 bases; nucleotides outside the gene matches: 0. The CDR3 nucleotides read TGTGCCAGCAGTGAGGGACAGGGGGCCGGGGAGCTGTTTTTT. Translation gives CASSEGQGAGELFF.

This chain connects TRBV27 to TRBJ2-7; the D gene is possibly TRBD2 (5 bases). CDR1 is MNHEY and CDR2 is SMNVEV in the germline V gene (reference sequence). CDR3 length: 13 amino acids. Trimming stripped 6 bases from V and 0 bases from J, with 9 bases between. The CDR3 region has the DNA TGTGCCAGCAGGCGGACTTCCTCCTACGAGCAGTACTTC. Its protein is CASRRTSSYEQYF.

The chain uses TRBV7-6 and TRBJ2-5; D uncertain. The CDR3 is 11 amino acids. Looked up from germline, CDR1 is SGHVS and CDR2 is FNYEAQ. The ends were cut back, 5 bases at V and 8 bases at J, with 9 bases in the middle. The CDR3 is CASSPTLTQYF. The DNA of the CDR3 is TGTGCCAGCAGCCCTACTTTAACCCAGTACTTC.

This chain connects TRBV11-3 to TRBJ2-7, with D unresolved. With 5 bases removed from V and 3 bases from J, the gap between germline ends came to 14 bases. CDR1 and CDR2 from the germline V gene are SGHNT and YENEEA. This CDR3 comprises 14 residues. The CDR3 nucleotides are TGTGCCAGCAGCAGTAGAGACTCCGGCTACGAGCAGTACTTC. Translating it yields CASSSRDSGYEQYF.

Of note for this clone: Other DNA sequences in this specimen translate into the identical CDR3. This rearrangement joins TRBV27 to TRBJ1-2; D unclear. CDR1 and CDR2 from the germline V gene are MNHEY and SMNVEV (reference sequence). V lost 3 bases to trimming and J lost 2 bases, with 7 bases between them. This CDR3 spans 13 amino acids. Here the CDR3 reads CASSFNSNYGYTF. In DNA, the CDR3 is TGTGCCAGCAGTTTTAATTCGAACTATGGCTACACCTTC.

The chain has TRBV4-2 and TRBJ2-7, with D possibly TRBD2 on 5 matching bases. Germline CDR1 reads LGHNA; CDR2 reads YNFKEQ. Trimming took 4 bases from V and 0 from J, leaving 10 bases between them. CDR3 length equals 14 residues. The CDR3 sequence is CASSRGRDSYEQYF. The DNA for the CDR3 is TGTGCCAGCAGCCGCGGTCGGGACTCCTACGAGCAGTACTTC.

This chain connects TRBV9 to TRBJ2-1; 13 nucleotides line up with TRBD2. Germline lookup yields CDR1 SGDLS and CDR2 YYNGEE. Trimming cost V 3 bases and J 1 base; bases outside gene matches: 10. This CDR3 contains 19 residues. This chain's CDR3 is CASSGPGLAGSGSYNEQFF. CDR3 DNA sequence: TGTGCCAGCAGCGGGCCGGGACTAGCGGGATCGGGTTCCTACAATGAGCAGTTCTTC.

The chain couples TRBV5-4 to TRBJ1-6; D may be TRBD1 (6 bases). The CDR3 has 14 residues. Germline lookup yields CDR1 SGHNT and CDR2 YYREEE (reference sequence). V lost 0 bases and J lost 9, with 10 bases in between. The CDR3 DNA follows: TGTGCCAGCAGCTTGGCAGGGGTGATTTCACCCCTCCACTTT. Translating it yields CASSLAGVISPLHF.

The chain recombines TRBV12-3 or TRBV12-4 with TRBJ2-3; TRBD1 matches 7 bases. The CDR3 runs to 13 residues. Trimming took 3 bases from V and 4 from J; bases not matched to a gene: 1. The CDR3: CASSLQGADTQYF. The CDR3 DNA is TGTGCCAGCAGTTTGCAGGGGGCAGATACGCAGTATTTT.

The CDR3 nucleotides read TGTGCCAGCTCGTTCGTTGTTGGACAGGGGGGGCGAGAGACCCAGTACTTC. Translating gives CASSFVVGQGGRETQYF. The J gene is TRBJ2-5, the V gene TRBV18; 10 nucleotides agree with TRBD1. The CDR3 consists of 17 residues. Germline V gene sequence: CDR1 KGHSH, CDR2 LQKENI. V was pared by 6 bases and J by 4 bases, with 14 bases of the junction left unmatched.

The V and J genes are TRBV18 and TRBJ1-2, with D hard to call. Between the trimmed V and J ends, which lost 2 bases and 8 bases, there was a span of 15 bases. CDR3 size: 14 residues. Germline CDR1 KGHSH, CDR2 LQKENI. The DNA for the CDR3 is TGTGCCAGCTCACCAAACGGGCAAGCGGGGGGCTACACCTTC. It translates to CASSPNGQAGGYTF.

This clone was picked up one time. V is TRBV6-5 and J is TRBJ2-7; 7 bases are a match to TRBD2. Germline trimming cut 1 base from V and 6 bases from J; bases unmatched to any gene: 9. Germline loops: CDR1 MNHEY, CDR2 SVGAGI. CDR3 length: 15 amino acids. CDR3 nucleotides: TGTGCCAGCAGTTACTGGACGGCGGGAGAATCCGAGCAGTACTTC. The encoded protein is CASSYWTAGESEQYF.

The table lists this clone with many counts. CDR3 bases: TGCAGCCTTTGGACTAGCGGGAGCTCTTATGAGCAGTTCTTC. It encodes CSLWTSGSSYEQFF. This chain uses TRBV29-1 with TRBJ2-1, with 13 nucleotides matching TRBD2. CDR3 length: 14 residues. The trim removed 8 bases at V and 8 bases at J, leaving 9 bases unmatched. Germline assignment: CDR1 SQVTM and CDR2 ANQGSEA.

The chain is built from TRBV5-5 and TRBJ2-7, with D unresolved. Trimming removed 4 bases from V and 2 bases from J, with 7 bases in between. Looked up from germline, CDR1 is SGHKS and CDR2 is YYEKEE (reference sequence). CDR3 length: 12 residues. CDR3 residues: CASSLSTYEQYF. CDR3 sequence (DNA): TGTGCCAGCAGCCTGAGCACCTACGAGCAGTACTTC.

The rearrangement uses TRBV27 and TRBJ2-1, with D possibly matching TRBD2 (5 bases). V lost 3 bases and J 8 bases, leaving 11 bases between the germline ends. CDR3 length: 13 residues. The germline V gene has CDR1 MNHEY and CDR2 SMNVEV (reference sequence). The CDR3 coding sequence is TGTGCCAGCAGTTTGCGACTTAGCGATGAGCAGTTCTTC. The encoded protein is CASSLRLSDEQFF.